The clone carrying this T cell receptor beta chain occurred once. This sample is part of a study of blood T cell repertoires in COVID-19. About the research overall: Both acute and convalescent COVID-19 samples were obtained from the United States, Italy and Spain. Nucleic acid was either cDNA or gDNA, and it came from T cells, B-cell-depleted T cells, or PBMCs.

As processed by the authors: From reference gene primer amplification, estimates of nucleated cell counts were derived. The repertoire was sequenced with immunoSEQ multiplex PCR; TCRdb's copy has only in-frame clones and lacks some. The V and J calls and clone size come from that table; D and trimming were worked out from the DNA. The data show some 700,000 clones, 75% to 90% seen once. The CDR3 sequence is 15 residues long. After removal of 4 bases from V and 4 bases from J, the junction contained 10 bases not matched to a gene. CDR1 is SGHTA and CDR2 is FQGNSA in the germline V gene. The rearrangement links TRBV7-2 to TRBJ2-7, with TRBD1 matching 7 bases. The specimen sequenced was peripheral blood. The TCR originated in a woman aged 18-29 years with acute or convalescent COVID-19. The CDR3 is CASSSRDSDPYEQYF. In DNA form, the CDR3 reads TGTGCCAGCAGCTCCCGGGACAGTGACCCTTACGAGCAGTACTTC.